A single T cell receptor beta chain is shown here with its context. Per germline, CDR1 MNHEY and CDR2 SMNVEV (reference sequence). The V end was cut by 6 bases, the J end by 4 bases, with 15 bases between. This CDR3 spans 15 amino acids. The source of the sample is a study of blood T cell repertoires in COVID-19. Study-level background: In each case, the material was cDNA or gDNA derived from T cells, B-cell-depleted T cells, or PBMCs.

Libraries were prepared by immunoSEQ multiplex PCR; TCRdb keeps only in-frame clonotypes and omits some of them. This table has around 200,000 clones, approximately 86% appearing once. Input material: peripheral blood. The chain recombines TRBV27 with TRBJ2-2; D not certain. This TCR was recovered from a man aged 35-49 years with active or convalescent COVID-19. The CDR3 loop is CASSPPLTGTGELFF. The CDR3 region has the DNA TGTGCCAGCAGCCCTCCCTTAACGGGCACCGGGGAGCTGTTTTTT.